This TCR beta chain was sequenced in a study of blood T cell repertoires in COVID-19. Study as a whole: The origin of the acute and convalescent COVID-19 samples was the United States, Italy and Spain. Sample material is recorded as cDNA or gDNA derived from T cells, B-cell-depleted T cells, or PBMCs.

Authors' data handling: From reference gene primer amplification, estimates of nucleated cell counts were derived. Only in-frame clones appear in the TCRdb table, and some are missing; sequencing was by immunoSEQ multiplex PCR. That table is the source of V, J and clone size, and D and trimming were worked out from the DNA. This sample carries about 25,000 clones, around 87% of them seen once, and the ten largest clones take 7.5% to 8.5%. There are 16 residues in the CDR3. From germline, CDR1 is SGDLS and CDR2 YYNGEE. With 0 bases removed from V and 12 bases from J, the gap between germline ends came to 22 bases.

This TCR derives from a man aged 50-60 years with active COVID-19. The rearrangement uses TRBV9 and TRBJ2-1; a weak D match, TRBD2 (5 bases). Material for sequencing was peripheral blood. The DNA of the CDR3 is TGTGCCAGCAGCGTAGGGGGAGCCGTGTCGGGTGAAGGGCAGTTCTTC. Its translation is CASSVGGAVSGEGQFF.